Following are 6 T cell receptor beta chains from one sample sequenced in a study of blood T cell repertoires in COVID-19. Using immunoSEQ multiplex PCR, the repertoire was profiled, and TCRdb retains in-frame clones only, with some absent. The data contain 50,000 to 65,000 clones, around 87% of them singletons. The sequencing sample was made of peripheral blood. These receptors were collected from a woman of 80 years or more with COVID-19, enrolled during active disease.

The V and J genes are TRBV30 and TRBJ1-1; 7 positions match TRBD1. The ends lost 1 base at V and 1 base at J; junction bases unmatched: 6. Per the germline V gene, CDR1 is GTSNPN and CDR2 is SVGIG (reference sequence). The CDR3 runs 15 residues. The CDR3 bases are TGTGCCTGGAGTGCGCTCGCAGGGGGGAACACTGAAGCTTTCTTT. Its translation: CAWSALAGGNTEAFF.

This chain uses TRBV25-1 with TRBJ2-2; 7 positions match TRBD1. Germline-derived CDR1 and CDR2 are MGHDK and SYGVNS. J gave up 1 base and V 7 bases, and 6 bases lay outside the gene matches. The CDR3 runs to 15 residues. This chain's CDR3 is CASMVQGMNTGELFF. The CDR3 bases are TGTGCCAGCATGGTACAGGGGATGAACACCGGGGAGCTGTTTTTT.

V usage is TRBV9 and J usage is TRBJ1-6, with D possibly TRBD1 on 6 matching bases. This CDR3 region has 15 residues. V was cut by 0 bases and J by 7 bases, with 11 bases left in between. Germline CDR1 and CDR2: SGDLS and YYNGEE. The CDR3 reads CASSVGDTRNSPLHF. The DNA of the CDR3 is TGTGCCAGCAGCGTAGGGGACACCCGGAATTCACCCCTCCACTTT.

This clone was seen only a few times. This chain joins TRBV30 and TRBJ1-2, with a weak D call TRBD1 (6 bases). Germline-derived CDR1 and CDR2 are GTSNPN and SVGIG (reference sequence). The V and J ends lost 3 bases and 2 bases respectively, with 13 bases between them. CDR3 length: 14 amino acids. For the CDR3, the DNA is TGTGCCTGGAGGGATCGTGGGGGCAACTATGGCTACACCTTC. Encoded protein: CAWRDRGGNYGYTF.

The chain has TRBV12-5 and TRBJ2-2, with 8 bases lining up with TRBD1. Germline CDR1 and CDR2: LGHNT and FRNRAP. This CDR3 comprises 17 residues. V gave up 6 bases and J gave up 0 bases; unmatched junction bases: 9. Written as DNA, the CDR3 is TGTGCTAGTGGCATGATGTCAGGGGGCGCGAACACCGGGGAGCTGTTTTTT. Translating it yields CASGMMSGGANTGELFF.

The chain carries TRBV27 and TRBJ2-2; the match to TRBD2 covers 8 bases. The CDR3 has 17 residues. The germline CDR1 and CDR2 sequences are MNHEY and SMNVEV (reference sequence). J gave up 7 bases and V 3 bases, and 13 bases lay outside the gene matches. The CDR3, as DNA: TGTGCCAGCAGTTTGAAGAGCGGGGGAGCTTCTTACGGGGAGCTGTTTTTT. This codes for CASSLKSGGASYGELFF.